This record concerns one T cell receptor (beta chain) sequence. Its antigen is as yet unknown. PCR employed 60 Vbeta and 13 Jbeta primers. Sequencing was performed with immunoSEQ multiplex PCR; in TCRdb, only in-frame clones are kept and a portion is missing. The sample lists 170,000 or so clones; roughly 80% were seen once. The sample belongs to a study of cytomegalovirus exposure and HLA in healthy donors. Study background: Of the donors genotyped, 398 in all, 80% to 85% fell in the Caucasian-associated ancestry cluster. Whole-study findings and limits: Sequences of the TCR beta chain were said to predict the HLA-A and HLA-B alleles of most subjects accurately. Equally common other TCR beta chains were less clonally expanded than HLA-associated ones, a later analysis found. Judged likely to be a sequencing artifact was a cluster of highly shared sequence variants.

V was pared by 0 bases and J by 5 bases, with 13 bases of the junction left unmatched. Germline values: CDR1 GTSNPN, CDR2 SVGIG (reference sequence). CDR3 length: 17 amino acids. The chain joins TRBV30 to TRBJ1-1; 9 bases line up with TRBD1. This clonotype was obtained from a woman in her 50s in good health and CMV-seropositive. The sequencing input was PBMCs. The CDR3 nucleotides read TGTGCCTGGAGTGTAAGGTCTGGGACAGGGCGGGGGACTGAAGCTTTCTTT. This codes for CAWSVRSGTGRGTEAFF.